This T cell receptor (beta chain) stems from a study of blood T cell repertoires in COVID-19. In the study overall: In each case, the material was cDNA or gDNA derived from T cells, B-cell-depleted T cells, or PBMCs.

Methods used by the authors: How many nucleated cells were present was estimated from reference gene primer amplification. Generated by immunoSEQ multiplex PCR, the TCRdb table keeps only in-frame clones and is missing some. V, J and clone size reflect that table, while D and trimming were determined from the DNA. The table has 50,000 or so clones, roughly 85% seen once. The V gene end was trimmed by 1 base and the J gene end by 5 bases; junction bases not matched to a gene: 5. The CDR3 is 14 amino acids. Per germline, CDR1 GTSNPN and CDR2 SVGIG (reference sequence). The sequenced material came from peripheral blood. This sequence originates from a man in his 70s with acute or convalescent COVID-19. The chain has TRBV30 and TRBJ1-2; 9 bases are shared with TRBD1. CDR3 loop: CAWSARDRAYGYTF. The DNA of the CDR3 is TGTGCCTGGAGTGCGAGGGACAGGGCATATGGCTACACCTTC. Together with reference TRBV30 and TRBJ1-2, the CDR3 gives the full variable domain: SQTIHQWPATLVQPVGSPLSLECTVEGTSNPNLYWYRQAAGRGLQLLFYSVGIGQISSEVPQNLSASRPQDRQFILSSKKLLLSDSGFYLCAWSARDRAYGYTFGSGTRLTVV.